This is a list of T cell receptor beta chains from one sample in a study of T cell repertoires in cytomegalovirus infection. TCRdb ran MiXCR on the reads and lists one entry per CDR3 protein. The sample lists hundreds of thousands of distinct CDR3 sequences; roughly a sixth were seen once. Sequenced material: PBMCs. The receptor set was obtained from a human donor in good health (CMV status not recorded). Some clones in this sample may be carry-over from other donors' samples. Both conserved end residues are part of each CDR3. Fields, in order: D gene, V gene, clone size, J gene, CDR3 DNA, CDR3 protein. The D gene is left open where the match is weak. Clone size is given for some rows only: seen once, a few or many times, or a class if the clone is expanded.

D: TRBD2; V: TRBV7-2; size: many; J: TRBJ2-3; DNA: TGTGCCAGCAGCACCGGGACTAGCGGGGGGGCGACTACAGATACGCAGTATTTT; CDR3: CASSTGTSGGATTDTQYF
D: TRBD1; V: TRBV19; size: few; J: TRBJ1-1; DNA: TGTGCCAGTAGTATCGGACAGGGGTTACCTGAAGCTTTCTTT; CDR3: CASSIGQGLPEAFF
D: .; V: TRBV7-2; size: many; J: TRBJ2-1; DNA: TGTGCCAGCAGCTTTCAGGGTAAGGGTGAGCAGTTCTTC; CDR3: CASSFQGKGEQFF
D: .; V: TRBV7-2; size: many; J: TRBJ2-5; DNA: TGTGCCAGCAGCTTAGTTGTCGGGGACGCACAGACCCAGTACTTC; CDR3: CASSLVVGDAQTQYF
D: .; V: TRBV4-3; size: many; J: TRBJ1-2; DNA: TGCGCCAGCAGCCAAGATACGGGGGGAGGTGGCTATGGCTACACCTTC; CDR3: CASSQDTGGGGYGYTF
D: .; V: TRBV5-1; size: .; J: TRBJ2-5; DNA: TGCGCCAGCAGCTTGGGATCCCGAGGGGAGACCCAGTACTTC; CDR3: CASSLGSRGETQYF
D: .; V: TRBV28; size: many; J: TRBJ2-3; DNA: TGTGCCAGCAGTCCTATCACCGGGCGGTTCCCAGATACGCAGTATTTT; CDR3: CASSPITGRFPDTQYF
D: .; V: TRBV29-1; size: few; J: TRBJ2-3; DNA: TGCAGCGTTGAAGATCTCGGGACTAGCACAGATACGCAGTATTTT; CDR3: CSVEDLGTSTDTQYF
D: TRBD2; V: TRBV5-1; size: few; J: TRBJ2-3; DNA: TGCGCCAGCAGCTTGTCGGCGGGGGGTCGTACAGATACGCAGTATTTT; CDR3: CASSLSAGGRTDTQYF
D: .; V: TRBV29-1; size: .; J: TRBJ1-3; DNA: TGCAGCGCCTTGAAAAGCTCTGGAAACACCATATATTTT; CDR3: CSALKSSGNTIYF
D: TRBD1; V: TRBV5-1; size: few; J: TRBJ2-2; DNA: TGCGCCAGCAGCTTAACGACAGGGGTAACCGGGGAGCTGTTTTTT; CDR3: CASSLTTGVTGELFF
D: .; V: TRBV7-2; size: many; J: TRBJ1-3; DNA: TGTGCCAGCAGCTTACAGGGGTTTTCAGGAAACACCATATATTTT; CDR3: CASSLQGFSGNTIYF
D: .; V: TRBV27; size: once; J: TRBJ2-1; DNA: TGTGCCAGCAGTTACGAAGGAGCCTACAATGAGCAGTTCTTC; CDR3: CASSYEGAYNEQFF
D: .; V: TRBV11-2; size: many; J: TRBJ2-7; DNA: TGTGCCAGCAGCTTAGGATCAGGGAGCGCCTACGAGCAGTACTTC; CDR3: CASSLGSGSAYEQYF
D: .; V: TRBV9; size: .; J: TRBJ2-3; DNA: TGTGCCAGCAGCGTACTGGTCGGGGTGAGCACAGATACGCAGTATTTT; CDR3: CASSVLVGVSTDTQYF
D: TRBD2; V: TRBV7-2; size: many; J: TRBJ2-1; DNA: TGTGCCAGCAGCTTAGCCACCCTAGGCGGGGGTAACAATGAGCAGTTCTTC; CDR3: CASSLATLGGGNNEQFF
D: .; V: TRBV4-3; size: .; J: TRBJ2-7; DNA: TGCGCCAGCAGCCAAGATATCGGGGGTTCGTGGCTCCAGTACTTC; CDR3: CASSQDIGGSWLQYF
D: .; V: TRBV5-1; size: .; J: TRBJ1-1; DNA: TGCGCCAGCAGAGGCAATGAGATGAACACTGAAGCTTTCTTT; CDR3: CASRGNEMNTEAFF
D: .; V: TRBV7-9; size: many; J: TRBJ2-3; DNA: TGTGCCAGCAGCTCGCACAGGACCACTAGCACAGATACGCAGTATTTT; CDR3: CASSSHRTTSTDTQYF
D: .; V: TRBV6-4; size: .; J: TRBJ1-5; DNA: TGTGCCAGCAGTGCTCAGGGAGGCAATCAGCCCCAGCATTTT; CDR3: CASSAQGGNQPQHF
D: TRBD1; V: TRBV2; size: few; J: TRBJ1-5; DNA: TGTGCCAGCAGTGGACCCGGGACAGGAGACAATCAGCCCCAGCATTTT; CDR3: CASSGPGTGDNQPQHF
D: .; V: TRBV11-2; size: .; J: TRBJ1-2; DNA: TGTGCCAGCAGCTTAACGGCAGGGACAAACTATGGCTACACCTTC; CDR3: CASSLTAGTNYGYTF
D: .; V: TRBV7-2; size: many; J: TRBJ1-3; DNA: TGTGCCAGCAGCCCCAATATGGGGTCTGGAAACACCATATATTTT; CDR3: CASSPNMGSGNTIYF
D: .; V: TRBV20-1; size: many; J: TRBJ2-1; DNA: TGCAGTGCTAGAGCCGGGAAGTTCTTCAATGAGCAGTTCTTC; CDR3: CSARAGKFFNEQFF
D: TRBD1; V: TRBV7-2; size: many; J: TRBJ2-1; DNA: TGTGCCAGCAACCACGGTCAGGCCAGCAGGGGGTCCTACAATGAGCAGTTCTTC; CDR3: CASNHGQASRGSYNEQFF
D: .; V: TRBV7-2; size: many; J: TRBJ1-1; DNA: TGTGCCAGCAGATTAGACCTGAACACTGAAGCTTTCTTT; CDR3: CASRLDLNTEAFF
D: .; V: TRBV12-3/TRBV12-4; size: many; J: TRBJ1-1; DNA: TGTGCCAGCACTTTTTGGGGGCCGGGGCGCGACACTGAAGCTTTCTTT; CDR3: CASTFWGPGRDTEAFF
D: TRBD2; V: TRBV19; size: many; J: TRBJ2-3; DNA: TGTGCCAGTAGTAAACGGGGGGTCACAGATACGCAGTATTTT; CDR3: CASSKRGVTDTQYF
D: TRBD1; V: TRBV12-3/TRBV12-4; size: many; J: TRBJ2-7; DNA: TGTGCCAGCATGCCGGGACAGGGGGCTGGCGAGCAGTACTTC; CDR3: CASMPGQGAGEQYF
D: .; V: TRBV27; size: .; J: TRBJ2-2; DNA: TGTGCCAGCAGTTTAAATCCTGGCAGAGCGAGAACCGGGGAGCTGTTTTTT; CDR3: CASSLNPGRARTGELFF
D: .; V: TRBV12-3/TRBV12-4; size: many; J: TRBJ2-2; DNA: TGTGCCAGCACTACTCGGGCCCTGGACACCGGGGAGCTGTTTTTT; CDR3: CASTTRALDTGELFF
D: TRBD1; V: TRBV5-1; size: few; J: TRBJ2-3; DNA: TGCGCCAGCAGCTTGGGACAGGGGGCGCTCACAGATACGCAGTATTTT; CDR3: CASSLGQGALTDTQYF
D: TRBD2; V: TRBV15; size: .; J: TRBJ2-1; DNA: TGTGCCACCAGCAGAGATTACGCGGGGGGCAGGGACAATGAGCAGTTCTTC; CDR3: CATSRDYAGGRDNEQFF
D: TRBD1; V: TRBV7-9; size: few; J: TRBJ2-7; DNA: TGTGCCAGCAGCCAACCGGGACAGGCGGTCTACGAGCAGTACTTC; CDR3: CASSQPGQAVYEQYF
D: TRBD1; V: TRBV15; size: .; J: TRBJ2-1; DNA: TGTGCCACCAGCAGAGGACGGACAGGGGGGGATGAGCAGTTCTTC; CDR3: CATSRGRTGGDEQFF
D: .; V: TRBV28; size: many; J: TRBJ1-6; DNA: TGTGCCAGCAGTTCCAGTCCAAGCTCCTATAATTCACCCCTCCACTTT; CDR3: CASSSSPSSYNSPLHF
D: .; V: TRBV28; size: few; J: TRBJ2-5; DNA: TGTGCCAGCAGGGACCCTCAAAGGGCTAAAGAGACCCAGTACTTC; CDR3: CASRDPQRAKETQYF
D: .; V: TRBV14; size: many; J: TRBJ2-3; DNA: TGTGCCAGCAGCCACGCAGATACGCAGTATTTT; CDR3: CASSHADTQYF
D: .; V: TRBV5-1; size: few; J: TRBJ1-4; DNA: TGCGCCAGCAGCGGCGGGAGGCAGAGGGACGAAAAACTGTTTTTT; CDR3: CASSGGRQRDEKLFF
D: .; V: TRBV12-3/TRBV12-4; size: many; J: TRBJ1-4; DNA: TGTGCCAGCAGTCCAGGGAGAGCAACTAATGAAAAACTGTTTTTT; CDR3: CASSPGRATNEKLFF
D: TRBD1; V: TRBV5-1; size: few; J: TRBJ2-1; DNA: TGCGCCAGCAGCTTGGCGGGGACAGGTACCCAGTATGAGCAGTTCTTC; CDR3: CASSLAGTGTQYEQFF
D: TRBD1; V: TRBV7-2; size: many; J: TRBJ2-7; DNA: TGTGCCAGCAGCCTGGGACAGCCTCCCTCCTACGAGCAGTACTTC; CDR3: CASSLGQPPSYEQYF
D: TRBD2; V: TRBV12-3/TRBV12-4; size: .; J: TRBJ2-7; DNA: TGTGCCAGCAGTTTAGTGGGTAGCGGGGCAGGGGTCGAGCAGTACTTC; CDR3: CASSLVGSGAGVEQYF
D: .; V: TRBV19; size: few; J: TRBJ1-4; DNA: TGTGCCAGTAGTGTTCAGGCAGCCGGGAACGAAAAACTGTTTTTT; CDR3: CASSVQAAGNEKLFF
D: TRBD1; V: TRBV4-2; size: .; J: TRBJ2-7; DNA: TGTGCCAGCAGCCAGGTAGTGGGGGACAGTTTCTCCTACGAGCAGTACTTC; CDR3: CASSQVVGDSFSYEQYF
D: .; V: TRBV20-1; size: .; J: TRBJ2-4; DNA: TGCAGTGCTAGCGGGGGCGCAAGTCCCATTCAGTACTTC; CDR3: CSASGGASPIQYF
D: TRBD1; V: TRBV20-1; size: .; J: TRBJ1-5; DNA: TGCAGTGCGGGCGGACAGGGGTTCGGTCAGCCCCAGCATTTT; CDR3: CSAGGQGFGQPQHF
D: .; V: TRBV9; size: few; J: TRBJ2-5; DNA: TGTGCCAGCAGCCGAGGTGGGACGGACGAGACCCAGTACTTC; CDR3: CASSRGGTDETQYF
D: .; V: TRBV4-3; size: .; J: TRBJ2-1; DNA: TGCGCCAGCAGCCGTGGGGGGGGGCTTCAATACAATGAGCAGTTCTTC; CDR3: CASSRGGGLQYNEQFF
D: .; V: TRBV7-2; size: many; J: TRBJ2-5; DNA: TGTGCCAGCAGCTTAATTAGTTTAGGCAAAAACGAAGAGACCCAGTACTTC; CDR3: CASSLISLGKNEETQYF
D: .; V: TRBV6-6; size: once; J: TRBJ1-5; DNA: TGTGCCAGCAGACGCGAACTCCGGGATCCCCAGCATTTT; CDR3: CASRRELRDPQHF
D: .; V: TRBV7-2; size: many; J: TRBJ2-1; DNA: TGTGCCAGCAGCCTTTACGGGCTCAATGAGCAGTTCTTC; CDR3: CASSLYGLNEQFF
D: .; V: TRBV19; size: few; J: TRBJ2-2; DNA: TGTGCCACCCGGGACGACGCGAACACCGGGGAGCTGTTTTTT; CDR3: CATRDDANTGELFF
D: .; V: TRBV10-2; size: few; J: TRBJ1-5; DNA: TGCGCCAGCAGTGAACCCGGGATGGGTCAGCCCCAGCATTTT; CDR3: CASSEPGMGQPQHF
D: TRBD2; V: TRBV10-3; size: many; J: TRBJ2-1; DNA: TGTGCCACCGCCGGGGGGGGGTACAATGAGCAGTTCTTC; CDR3: CATAGGGYNEQFF
D: .; V: TRBV7-2; size: many; J: TRBJ2-1; DNA: TGTGCCAGCTTCAGGGGTTGGGACAATGAGCAGTTCTTC; CDR3: CASFRGWDNEQFF
D: .; V: TRBV15; size: .; J: TRBJ1-3; DNA: TGTGCCACCAGCAACCGGGACGGGAGCTCTGGAAACACCATATATTTT; CDR3: CATSNRDGSSGNTIYF
D: TRBD2; V: TRBV10-3; size: few; J: TRBJ2-6; DNA: TGTGCCACCCCCGGGGGGGGGAGCACCTCTGGGGCCAACGTCCTGACTTTC; CDR3: CATPGGGSTSGANVLTF
D: .; V: TRBV6-1; size: .; J: TRBJ1-2; DNA: TGTGCCAGCAGTGAAGCAGTCGGGGAGGGCATGGATGGCTACACCTTC; CDR3: CASSEAVGEGMDGYTF
D: TRBD1; V: TRBV7-6; size: .; J: TRBJ2-5; DNA: TGTGCCAGCAGCTTAACCACACCTACCGGGACAGGAACTTCTAGTCGGTACTTC; CDR3: CASSLTTPTGTGTSSRYF